This entry describes one T cell receptor beta chain. Its antigen remains unidentified. This record belongs to a study of OX40 agonist ivuxolimab in advanced cancers. Regarding the study as a whole: Patients with a partial response at 0.1-3.0 mg/kg had among the lowest clonal expansion.

Assay: immunoSEQ multiplex PCR; the TCRdb copy retains only in-frame clones and omits some. The table has about 48,000 clones, around 88% seen once. Germline V gene lookup returns CDR1 SEHNR and CDR2 FQNEAQ (reference sequence). This CDR3 has 16 amino acids. Trimming removed 4 bases from V and 0 bases from J, with 13 bases in between. The chain joins TRBV7-9 to TRBJ1-5; D ambiguous. The source is an adult with an advanced solid tumor such as melanoma, head and neck, liver or kidney cancer. The material was CD4+ or CD8+ T cells sorted from blood, obtained in a trial of the OX40 agonist ivuxolimab. CDR3 amino acids: CASSSDQVYSNQPQHF. Here the CDR3 DNA reads TGTGCCAGCAGCTCCGATCAGGTCTATAGCAATCAGCCCCAGCATTTT.